Sequencing of this T cell receptor beta chain was carried out in a study of shared clonotypes between healthy human individuals. The V end lost 9 bases, the J end lost 0 bases, and 8 bases lay between the germline ends. Per germline, CDR1 MDHEN and CDR2 SYDVKM. This CDR3 has 13 residues. Profiling relied on immunoSEQ multiplex PCR, and the TCRdb table lists in-frame clones only, not all of them. This table holds some 550,000 clones, 97% found once. As to this clone: This sample also contains other DNA sequences that code for the same CDR3.

Sequenced material: naive CD4+ T cells sorted from blood. Sample subset: CD45RA+ positively selected. This chain uses TRBV28 with TRBJ2-2; D call uncertain. The sequence came from a woman between 25 and 40 years old in good health. CDR3 amino acids: CASSGPNTGELFF. The DNA for the CDR3 is TGTGCCAGTAGTGGGCCGAACACCGGGGAGCTGTTTTTT.